This T cell receptor (beta chain) originates from a study of blood T cell repertoires in COVID-19. As for the study in general: The United States, Italy and Spain were the sources of the acute and convalescent COVID-19 samples. The cDNA or gDNA used as material had been derived from T cells, B-cell-depleted T cells, or PBMCs.

The germline CDR1 and CDR2 sequences are SGHRS and YFSETQ. Trimming removed 4 bases from V and 4 bases from J; junction bases left unmatched: 12. The CDR3 is 19 amino acids. Measured with immunoSEQ multiplex PCR; TCRdb has only the in-frame clones, and not every one. The sample holds tens of thousands of clones, around 83% seen once. This clone appeared a few times. What was sequenced was peripheral blood. The chain is built from TRBV5-1 and TRBJ2-2, with 14 bases that match TRBD2. The receptor was derived from a human donor in a cohort sampled during active COVID-19. The CDR3 loop is CASSLWTSGRTLSTGELFF. The DNA for the CDR3 is TGCGCCAGCAGCCTATGGACTAGCGGGAGGACCCTTTCCACCGGGGAGCTGTTTTTT.